This T cell receptor (beta chain) was sequenced during a study of a mutant IDH1 vaccine in newly diagnosed glioma. The wider study: The earlier regimen, radiotherapy, temozolomide, or both, was most often both.

Using immunoSEQ multiplex PCR, the repertoire was profiled, and TCRdb retains in-frame clones only, with some absent. The profile covers 85,000 to 100,000 clones, with 70% to 90% appearing a single time and roughly 0.54% taken by the ten largest. Time point described: baseline, week 1 (first vaccination visit). As to treatment: pre-vaccination baseline after standard-of-care therapy. CDR1 is ENHRY and CDR2 is SYGVKD in the germline V gene. This CDR3 is built from 13 residues. V lost 10 bases and J lost 6; bases outside the gene matches: 8. The sample consisted of PBMCs, taken from a glioma patient treated with radiotherapy, temozolomide or both. The chain is built from TRBV10-3 and TRBJ2-1, with 8 bases that match TRBD2. This TCR was recovered from a woman aged 50 to 65 with glioma. The CDR3 protein is CASSGTSFNEQFF. CDR3 sequence (DNA): TGTGCCAGTTCCGGGACTAGTTTCAATGAGCAGTTCTTC.